One TCR beta chain is described in this entry. The antigen remains undetermined. TCRdb's table, derived via immunoSEQ multiplex PCR, lists solely in-frame clones and lacks some. The data hold around 35,000 clones, with roughly 95% observed a single time. The data belong to a study of circulating and synovial CD4+ cells in juvenile arthritis. Overall study results and limits: Circulating pathogenic-like lymphocytes shared a substantially higher fraction of CDR3 sequences with synovium than bulk blood.

Trimming removed 0 bases from V and 8 bases from J, with 17 bases in between. Germline V gives CDR1 SGHNT, CDR2 YYREEE (reference sequence). CDR3 size: 15 residues. What was sequenced was CD4+ T cells from blood. The chain employs TRBV5-4 and TRBJ1-2, with TRBD1 as a possible D gene (5 bases). The source of this sequence is a human donor with juvenile idiopathic arthritis. CDR3 bases: TGTGCCAGCAGCTTGGATGGGACGCCAGGGAGGGGCTACACCTTC. Translated, it gives CASSLDGTPGRGYTF.